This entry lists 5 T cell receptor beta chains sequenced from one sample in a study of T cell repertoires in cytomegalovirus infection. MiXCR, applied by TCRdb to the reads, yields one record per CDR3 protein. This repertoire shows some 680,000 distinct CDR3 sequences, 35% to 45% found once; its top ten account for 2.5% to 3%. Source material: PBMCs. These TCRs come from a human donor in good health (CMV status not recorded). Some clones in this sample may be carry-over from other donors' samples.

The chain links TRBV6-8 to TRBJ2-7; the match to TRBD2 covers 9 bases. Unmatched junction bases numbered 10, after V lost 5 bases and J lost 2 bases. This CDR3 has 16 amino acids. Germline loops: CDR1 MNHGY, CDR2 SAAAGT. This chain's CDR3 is CASSQGTSRKPYEQYF. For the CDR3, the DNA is TGTGCCAGCAGTCAGGGGACTAGCAGAAAGCCCTACGAGCAGTACTTC.

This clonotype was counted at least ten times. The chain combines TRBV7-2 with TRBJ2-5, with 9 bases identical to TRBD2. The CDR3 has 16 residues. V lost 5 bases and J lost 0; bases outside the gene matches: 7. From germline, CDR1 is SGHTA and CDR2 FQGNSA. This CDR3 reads CASSPGLAPYQETQYF. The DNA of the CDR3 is TGTGCCAGCAGCCCAGGACTAGCGCCGTACCAAGAGACCCAGTACTTC.

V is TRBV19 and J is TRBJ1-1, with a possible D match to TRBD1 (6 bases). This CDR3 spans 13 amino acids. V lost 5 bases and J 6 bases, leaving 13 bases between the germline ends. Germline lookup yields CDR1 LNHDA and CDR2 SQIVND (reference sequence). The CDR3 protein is CASSLIQGAEAFF. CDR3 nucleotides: TGTGCCAGTAGTTTGATACAGGGAGCTGAAGCTTTCTTT.

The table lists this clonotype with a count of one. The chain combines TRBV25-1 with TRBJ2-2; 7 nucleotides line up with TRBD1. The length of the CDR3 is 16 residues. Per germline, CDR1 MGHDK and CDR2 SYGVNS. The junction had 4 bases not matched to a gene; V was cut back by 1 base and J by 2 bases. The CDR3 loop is CASSEWGQLNTGELFF. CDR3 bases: TGTGCCAGCAGTGAATGGGGACAGTTAAACACCGGGGAGCTGTTTTTT.

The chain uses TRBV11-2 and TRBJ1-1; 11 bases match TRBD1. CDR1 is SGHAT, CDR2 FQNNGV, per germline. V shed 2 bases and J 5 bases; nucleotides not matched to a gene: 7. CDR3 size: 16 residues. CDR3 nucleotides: TGTGCCAGCAGCTTATTGGGGACAGGGGGTCGTACTGAAGCTTTCTTT. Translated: CASSLLGTGGRTEAFF.